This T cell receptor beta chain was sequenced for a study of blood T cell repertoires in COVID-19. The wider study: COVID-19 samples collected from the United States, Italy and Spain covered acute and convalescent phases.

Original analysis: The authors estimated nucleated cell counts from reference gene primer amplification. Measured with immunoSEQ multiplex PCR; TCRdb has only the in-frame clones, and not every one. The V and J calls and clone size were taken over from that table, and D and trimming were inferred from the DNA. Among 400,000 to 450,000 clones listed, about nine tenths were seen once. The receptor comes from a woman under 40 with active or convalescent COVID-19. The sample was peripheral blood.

The CDR3 loop reads CATHPAGSGKPLHF. The CDR3 coding sequence is TGTGCCACCCATCCGGCCGGATCGGGAAAACCCCTCCACTTT. The gene calls are TRBV19 and TRBJ1-6; D ambiguous. CDR3 size: 14 residues. Between the trimmed V and J ends, which lost 10 bases and 12 bases, there was a span of 22 bases. Germline V gene sequence: CDR1 LNHDA, CDR2 SQIVND (reference sequence).